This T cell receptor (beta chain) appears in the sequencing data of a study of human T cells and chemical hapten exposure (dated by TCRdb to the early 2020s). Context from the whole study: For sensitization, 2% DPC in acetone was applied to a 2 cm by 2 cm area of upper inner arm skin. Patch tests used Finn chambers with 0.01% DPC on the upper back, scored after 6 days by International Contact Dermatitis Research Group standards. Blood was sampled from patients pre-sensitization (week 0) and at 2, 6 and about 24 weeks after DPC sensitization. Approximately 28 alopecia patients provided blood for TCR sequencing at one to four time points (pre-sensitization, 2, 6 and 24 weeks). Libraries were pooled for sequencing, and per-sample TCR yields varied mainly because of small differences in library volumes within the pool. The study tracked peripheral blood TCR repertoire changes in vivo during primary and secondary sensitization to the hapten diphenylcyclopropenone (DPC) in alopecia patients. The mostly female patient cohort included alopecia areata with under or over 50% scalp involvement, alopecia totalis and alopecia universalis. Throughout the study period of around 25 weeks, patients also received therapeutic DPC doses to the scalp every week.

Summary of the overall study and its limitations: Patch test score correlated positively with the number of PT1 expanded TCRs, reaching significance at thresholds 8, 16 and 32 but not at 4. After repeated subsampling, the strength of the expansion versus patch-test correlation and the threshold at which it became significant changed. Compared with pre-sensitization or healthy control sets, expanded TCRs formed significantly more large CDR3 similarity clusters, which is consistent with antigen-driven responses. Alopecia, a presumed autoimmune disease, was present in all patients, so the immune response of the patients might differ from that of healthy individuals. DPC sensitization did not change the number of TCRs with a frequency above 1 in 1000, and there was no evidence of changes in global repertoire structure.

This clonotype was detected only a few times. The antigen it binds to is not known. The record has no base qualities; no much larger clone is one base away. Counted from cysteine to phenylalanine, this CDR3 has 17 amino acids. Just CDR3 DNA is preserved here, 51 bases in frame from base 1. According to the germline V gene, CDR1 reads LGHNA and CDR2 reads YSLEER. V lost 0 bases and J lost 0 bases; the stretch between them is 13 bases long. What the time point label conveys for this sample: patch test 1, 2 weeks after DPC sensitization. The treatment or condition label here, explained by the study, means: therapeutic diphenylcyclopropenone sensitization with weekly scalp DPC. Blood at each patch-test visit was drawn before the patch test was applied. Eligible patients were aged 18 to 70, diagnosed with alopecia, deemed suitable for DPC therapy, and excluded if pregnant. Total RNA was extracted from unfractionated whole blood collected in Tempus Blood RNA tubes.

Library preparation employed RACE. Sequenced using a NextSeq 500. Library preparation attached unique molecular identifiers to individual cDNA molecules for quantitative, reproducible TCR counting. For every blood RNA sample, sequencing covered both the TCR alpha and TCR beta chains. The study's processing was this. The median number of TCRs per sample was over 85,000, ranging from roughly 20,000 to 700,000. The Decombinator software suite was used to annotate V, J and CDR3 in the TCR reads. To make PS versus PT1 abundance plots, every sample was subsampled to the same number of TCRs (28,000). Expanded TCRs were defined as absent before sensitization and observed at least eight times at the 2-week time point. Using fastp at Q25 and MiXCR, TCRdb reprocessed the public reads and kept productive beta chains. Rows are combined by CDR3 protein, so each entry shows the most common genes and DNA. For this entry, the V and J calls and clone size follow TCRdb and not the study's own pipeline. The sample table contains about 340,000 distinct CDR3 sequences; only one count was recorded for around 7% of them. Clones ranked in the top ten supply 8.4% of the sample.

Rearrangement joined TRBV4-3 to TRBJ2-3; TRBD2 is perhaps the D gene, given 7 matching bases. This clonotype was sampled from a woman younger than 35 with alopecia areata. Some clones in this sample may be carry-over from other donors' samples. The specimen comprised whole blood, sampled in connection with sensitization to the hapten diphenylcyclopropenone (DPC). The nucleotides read TGCGCCAGCAGCCAAGATCGGCGGGGGCCGAGCACAGATACGCAGTATTTT. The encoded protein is CASSQDRRGPSTDTQYF.